Given below is one T cell receptor (beta chain) in context. Antigen: not known. Method: immunoSEQ multiplex PCR; TCRdb's copy keeps in-frame clones and lacks some. The table shows 35,000 to 45,000 clones, with about four fifths occurring only once. CDR3 length: 16 residues. The germline CDR1 and CDR2 sequences are LNHDA and SQIVND (reference sequence). Deletions cut 3 bases from V and 0 bases from J, with 15 bases between. The healthy control group was made up of blood donors, who had a median age of around 60 years (range roughly 21-70) and were less than 60% female. The entry originates in a study of somatic mutations in cytotoxic T cells in rheumatoid arthritis. Notes on the study in general: Rising age went with increasing CD8+ clonality in rheumatoid arthritis patients; healthy controls showed no such increase.

This chain links TRBV19 with TRBJ2-7; D unclear. Sequences were obtained from CD8+ T cells sorted from blood. This clonotype was sampled from a man aged 40-50 years in good health. CDR3: CASSIMFGGSSYEQYF. CDR3 bases: TGTGCCAGTAGTATTATGTTTGGCGGAAGCTCCTACGAGCAGTACTTC.